The clone carrying this T cell receptor (beta chain) was recorded many times. Its antigen is as yet unknown. Regarding time point: newly diagnosed GD, antithyroid drugs for less than 3 months. Following extraction of RNA from PBMCs, that RNA was used to make the TCR library. Building the TCR beta libraries relied on iRepertoire HTBI primers, and CDR3 regions underwent Arm-PCR. TCRdb reanalysed the multiplex PCR reads using MiXCR and keeps one entry per CDR3 protein. Seen here are 400,000 to 500,000 distinct CDR3 sequences, 12% to 15% observed once, and the top ten hold more than 15%. The data are from a study of regulatory T cells in long-lasting Graves disease. Study observations and caveats: Whereas about a thousand public clonotypes were shared by new patients, persistent patients shared more, at about 2,500.

This sample was also put to use in a study of T cells in Graves' hyperthyroidism and ophthalmopathy. From that second work: Newly diagnosed hyperthyroidism, duration under 2 months, in patients aged 18 to 65.

The starting material was peripheral blood mononuclear cells (PBMCs), obtained at new diagnosis, from a patient treated with antithyroid drugs. The TCR was taken from a woman in her forties or fifties with Graves disease.

This CDR3 is CASSSPVGLETQYF. The CDR3 bases are TGTGCCAGCAGCAGCCCGGTTGGGTTAGAGACCCAGTACTTC. This chain joins TRBV28 and TRBJ2-1; D gene ambiguous. TRBJ2-5 explains the end of the DNA better; the J call may be wrong. In germline, CDR1 is MDHEN, CDR2 SYDVKM. CDR3 length: 14 residues.